This is a list of T cell receptor beta chains from one sample in a study of blood T cell repertoires in COVID-19. Data came from immunoSEQ multiplex PCR; TCRdb stores just in-frame clones and leaves some out. The table lists 100,000 to 150,000 clones, 70% to 90% of them singletons. Sequenced input: peripheral blood. The source of these receptors is a woman aged 60-70 years with acute or convalescent COVID-19. Each CDR3 is given with its conserved first and last residue.

V gene	CDR3 protein
TRBV19	CASSIRDSYTGELFF
TRBV7-2	CASSFSDRGRGEQFF
TRBV27	CASRSLGRSSYNEQFF
TRBV27	CASSLSRGRSPYGYTF
TRBV6-6	CASSGGQNTGELFF
TRBV5-5	CASSFGTAFDSPLHF
TRBV5-1	CASSLAVYNEQFF
TRBV11-2	CASSLERAGGPEQFF
TRBV28	CATLLAGGATEQYF
TRBV12-3/TRBV12-4	CASSLGLGAFF